A single sample is the source of the 24 T cell receptor beta chains below, sequenced in a study of cytomegalovirus exposure and HLA in healthy donors. TCRdb's table, derived via immunoSEQ multiplex PCR, lists solely in-frame clones and lacks some. The table shows fewer than 250,000 clones, with around 87% occurring only once. Input material: PBMCs. Source of these receptors: a woman younger than 35 in good health and CMV-seropositive.

V gene TRBV5-1 combines with J gene TRBJ2-5; D possibly corresponds to TRBD1 (5 bases). This CDR3 comprises 15 residues. Germline V gives CDR1 SGHRS, CDR2 YFSETQ. The ends were cut back, 0 bases at V and 4 bases at J, with 13 bases in the middle. CDR3 in DNA: TGCGCCAGCAGCTTGGAGGGTAGGGGTCTAGAGACCCAGTACTTC. This codes for CASSLEGRGLETQYF.

The gene calls are TRBV5-4 and TRBJ2-6; D gene ambiguous. The CDR3 covers 16 residues. The germline V gene encodes CDR1 SGHNT and CDR2 YYREEE (reference sequence). Trimming removed 4 bases from V and 2 bases from J, with 13 bases in between. The CDR3 region is CASSQDETAGANVLTF. The CDR3 region has the DNA TGTGCCAGCAGCCAAGATGAGACTGCTGGGGCCAACGTCCTGACTTTC.

This clone is a singleton in its sample. The rearrangement uses TRBV6-1 and TRBJ2-2; 9 bases are shared with TRBD1. The germline V gene encodes CDR1 MNHNS and CDR2 SASEGT. With V trimmed by 8 bases and J by 5 bases, 9 bases remained unmatched. This CDR3 has 15 residues. This CDR3 reads CASPRTGERTGELFF. In nucleotides, the CDR3 is TGTGCCAGCCCGAGGACAGGGGAGAGGACCGGGGAGCTGTTTTTT.

This clone has just one count. The V gene is TRBV4-1, the J gene TRBJ1-1, with 7 positions matching TRBD1. Trimming took 5 bases from V and 6 from J; bases not matched to a gene: 6. Germline CDR1 MGHRA, CDR2 YSYEKL. This CDR3 has 13 residues. The CDR3 protein is CASSVTGVPEAFF. In DNA, the CDR3 is TGCGCCAGCAGCGTAACAGGGGTCCCTGAAGCTTTCTTT.

This clone was found a few times. The chain carries TRBV2 and TRBJ2-7; 8 bases fit TRBD2. V trimming: 9 bases; J trimming: 3 bases; junction bases outside the gene matches: 10. CDR1 is SNHLY and CDR2 is FYNNEI in the germline V gene. This CDR3 region has 14 residues. CDR3 nucleotide sequence: TGTGCCAGAGAGGGAAGAGCGGGAGACTACGAGCAGTACTTC. This codes for CAREGRAGDYEQYF.

The CDR3 sequence is CASTNGIHPYEQYF. The DNA of the CDR3 is TGTGCCAGCACTAACGGGATACACCCCTACGAGCAGTACTTC. The chain couples TRBV6-1 to TRBJ2-7, with D maybe TRBD2 (5 bases). Germline V gives CDR1 MNHNS, CDR2 SASEGT. This CDR3 spans 14 amino acids. V lost 7 bases and J lost 2, with 15 bases in between.

V and J are TRBV7-9 and TRBJ1-1; no definite D call. Germline lookup yields CDR1 SEHNR and CDR2 FQNEAQ (reference sequence). CDR3 size: 16 residues. V lost 4 bases and J lost 7, with 22 bases in between. The CDR3 nucleotides read TGTGCCAGCAGCTCCTCCGCAGGCACCCTTCAAAGTGAAGCTTTCTTT. Translated, it gives CASSSSAGTLQSEAFF. Together with reference TRBV7-9 and TRBJ1-1, the CDR3 gives the full variable domain: DTGVSQNPRHKITKRGQNVTFRCDPISEHNRLYWYRQTLGQGPEFLTYFQNEAQLEKSRLLSDRFSAERPKGSFSTLEIQRTEQGDSAMYLCASSSSAGTLQSEAFFGQGTRLTVV.

CDR3 amino acids: CATSRERVGLAGKRNEQFF. The CDR3 nucleotides read TGTGCCACCAGCAGAGAAAGAGTGGGGCTAGCGGGGAAGCGGAATGAGCAGTTCTTC. V usage is TRBV15 and J usage is TRBJ2-1, with 9 bases matching TRBD2. The V segment lost 0 bases and the J segment 7 bases; nucleotides outside the gene matches: 16. The germline V gene encodes CDR1 LNHNV and CDR2 YYDKDF (reference sequence). The CDR3 has 19 amino acids.

The V call is TRBV27, the J call TRBJ1-2, with 9 positions matching TRBD1. The CDR3 consists of 14 residues. With 5 bases clipped from V and 10 bases from J, the junction kept 11 bases outside the gene matches. Germline CDR1 MNHEY, CDR2 SMNVEV (reference sequence). CDR3 sequence: CASSPTGGYVDYTF. For the CDR3, the DNA is TGTGCCAGCAGTCCCACAGGGGGCTATGTAGACTACACCTTC.

This sequence joins TRBV28 and TRBJ2-7, with 7 bases lining up with TRBD2. This CDR3 region has 15 residues. Germline loops: CDR1 MDHEN, CDR2 SYDVKM. J was trimmed by 3 bases and V by 3 bases; bases with no gene match: 8. CDR3 region: CASSLPSGDYYEQYF. The CDR3 bases are TGTGCCAGCAGTTTGCCTAGCGGAGACTACTACGAGCAGTACTTC.

The rearrangement links TRBV6-5 to TRBJ2-1; 7 bases line up with TRBD2. Germline V gives CDR1 MNHEY, CDR2 SVGAGI. The V segment lost 0 bases and the J segment 4 bases; nucleotides outside the gene matches: 6. CDR3 length equals 16 residues. CDR3 DNA: TGTGCCAGCAGTTACTCCCCGGAGGGAGGGTACAATGAGCAGTTCTTC. This translates into CASSYSPEGGYNEQFF.

The chain has TRBV2 and TRBJ1-1, with D perhaps TRBD1 (6 bases). The ends were cut back, 10 bases at V and 8 bases at J, with 20 bases in the middle. The CDR3 is 13 amino acids. Germline CDR1 is SNHLY and CDR2 is FYNNEI. Here the CDR3 DNA reads TGTGCCAACTCCGGGACACCTCAGGGGGAAGCTTTCTTT. It translates to CANSGTPQGEAFF.

The rearrangement uses TRBV5-1 and TRBJ2-1; 7 bases are shared with TRBD2. This CDR3 contains 17 residues. Unmatched junction bases numbered 15, after V lost 5 bases and J lost 4 bases. CDR1 and CDR2 from the germline V gene are SGHRS and YFSETQ. The CDR3 sequence is CASRGGGVAGEYNEQFF. Written as DNA, the CDR3 is TGCGCCAGCAGGGGGGGAGGGGTAGCGGGCGAATACAATGAGCAGTTCTTC.

As for this clone: Other DNA sequences from this sample encode an identical CDR3 as well. V is TRBV18 and J is TRBJ2-5; 7 bases fit TRBD1. The junction had 2 bases not matched to a gene; V was cut back by 3 bases and J by 1 base. Germline CDR1 reads KGHSH; CDR2 reads LQKENI. CDR3 length: 14 residues. The DNA of the CDR3 is TGTGCCAGCTCACCCCGACAGGGCCAAGAGACCCAGTACTTC. It specifies CASSPRQGQETQYF.

The chain employs TRBV9 and TRBJ1-2, with D perhaps TRBD1 (5 bases). Trimming took 0 bases from V and 2 from J, leaving 11 bases between them. The V gene's germline CDR1 is SGDLS and CDR2 YYNGEE. This CDR3 contains 15 residues. The CDR3: CASSVGGRGNYGYTF. CDR3 coding DNA: TGTGCCAGCAGCGTAGGGGGTCGGGGGAACTATGGCTACACCTTC. The complete variable domain, with remaining parts taken from reference TRBV9 and TRBJ1-2, reads DSGVTQTPKHLITATGQRVTLRCSPRSGDLSVYWYQQSLDQGLQFLIQYYNGEERAKGNILERFSAQQFPDLHSELNLSSLELGDSALYFCASSVGGRGNYGYTFGSGTRLTVV.

V and J are TRBV19 and TRBJ2-4; 7 bases match TRBD1. Germline CDR1 and CDR2: LNHDA and SQIVND (reference sequence). CDR3 length: 16 residues. Losses at the gene ends were 3 bases for V and 7 bases for J; bases not matched to a gene: 12. The CDR3 here is CASSIGDSPRVNIQYF. CDR3 nucleotide sequence: TGTGCCAGTAGTATTGGGGACAGCCCGAGGGTCAACATTCAGTACTTC. Full variable domain (rest looked up from reference TRBV19 and TRBJ2-4): DGGITQSPKYLFRKEGQNVTLSCEQNLNHDAMYWYRQDPGQGLRLIYYSQIVNDFQKGDIAEGYSVSREKKESFPLTVTSAQKNPTAFYLCASSIGDSPRVNIQYFGAGTRLSVL.

This chain joins TRBV28 and TRBJ2-7; 9 bases align to TRBD1. There are 18 residues in the CDR3. Germline V CDR1 and CDR2: MDHEN, SYDVKM. Losses at the gene ends were 3 bases for V and 5 bases for J; bases not matched to a gene: 17. This CDR3 is CASSFGETGGDFTHEQYF. The CDR3 nucleotides are TGTGCCAGCAGTTTCGGAGAGACAGGGGGGGACTTTACCCACGAGCAGTACTTC.

This rearrangement joins TRBV10-3 to TRBJ2-1; 7 positions agree with TRBD2. The CDR3 length is 14 residues. Germline V gene lookup returns CDR1 ENHRY and CDR2 SYGVKD. With 10 bases clipped from V and 2 bases from J, the junction kept 8 bases outside the gene matches. The CDR3 DNA reads as TGTGCCACCGAGCGGGAAAAAACCTACAATGAGCAGTTCTTC. It encodes CATEREKTYNEQFF.

The chain links TRBV28 to TRBJ2-7; tentatively, D is TRBD1 (6 bases). Trimming took 8 bases from V and 3 from J, leaving 17 bases between them. This CDR3 region has 14 residues. Germline-derived CDR1 and CDR2 are MDHEN and SYDVKM. CDR3: CASRVSDSIYEQYF. As DNA, the CDR3 is TGTGCCAGCCGGGTTTCGGACAGCATCTACGAGCAGTACTTC.

J is TRBJ2-7 and V is TRBV6-1, with TRBD2 matching 7 bases. This CDR3 contains 18 residues. The germline gives CDR1 MNHNS, CDR2 SASEGT. Trimming at V came to 0 bases and at J to 0 bases, leaving 11 bases not matched to a gene. The CDR3 spells CASSEATVGRESSYEQYF. CDR3 coding DNA: TGTGCCAGCAGTGAAGCCACCGTTGGGCGGGAGAGCTCCTACGAGCAGTACTTC.

The chain uses TRBV21-1 and TRBJ1-5; no check of the table's D call, TRBD1, against the DNA was made. TRBV21-1 is marked as a pseudogene. This CDR3 region has 15 residues. The CDR3 DNA reads as TGTGCCAGCAGCAAATACAGCAGACCCAATCAGCCCCAGCATTTT. As protein: CASSKYSRPNQPQHF.

J is TRBJ2-7 and V is TRBV18, with D tentatively TRBD1 (7 bases). Germline CDR1 and CDR2: KGHSH and LQKENI. This CDR3 region has 14 residues. Deletions cut 3 bases from V and 3 bases from J, with 12 bases between. The CDR3 sequence is CASSPRQGLYEQYF. The CDR3 DNA reads as TGTGCCAGCTCACCCCGACAGGGACTCTACGAGCAGTACTTC.

The chain links TRBV7-9 to TRBJ2-1; 8 positions match TRBD2. CDR1 is SEHNR, CDR2 FQNEAQ, per germline (reference sequence). The ends lost 1 base at V and 8 bases at J; junction bases unmatched: 4. The CDR3 runs 14 residues. CDR3 protein: CASSLGSGMDEQFF. Written as DNA, the CDR3 is TGTGCCAGCAGCTTAGGTAGCGGGATGGATGAGCAGTTCTTC.

The V gene is TRBV9, the J gene TRBJ2-2; no definite D call. CDR1 SGDLS and CDR2 YYNGEE come from the germline V gene. The V and J ends lost 1 base and 1 base respectively, with 8 bases between them. The CDR3 is 15 residues long. The CDR3: CASSVITRNTGELFF. CDR3 nucleotides: TGTGCCAGCAGCGTAATAACACGGAACACCGGGGAGCTGTTTTTT.